This T cell receptor (beta chain) was identified during a study of beta chain features in type 1 diabetes. Study-level results: The VDJ junctions of type 1 diabetes patients carried fewer insertions and more deletions. Possible PCR preference for shorter templates applied equally to patients and controls. In cDNA sequencing, cells with high TCR expression could be over-represented.

This clone was seen more than once but under ten times. Antigen unknown. This CDR3 is 16 amino acids long. CDR1 SGDLS and CDR2 YYNGEE come from the germline V gene. Trimming shortened V by 0 bases and J by 0 bases, and 12 bases separated the two germline ends. Donors underwent one heparinised blood draw, around 120 mL on average. Of the isolated RNA, all was reverse transcribed, and so the sequenced material was expressed TCRB transcripts. Data came from immunoSEQ multiplex PCR; TCRdb stores just in-frame clones and leaves some out. The profile shows some 180,000 clones, 10% to 15% of them singletons. V is TRBV9 and J is TRBJ1-2; D unresolved. Source material: central memory CD4+ T cells from blood. This receptor was obtained from a woman younger than 35 in good health. The CDR3 bases are TGTGCCAGCAGCGTAGAAAGTACACCAACTAACTATGGCTACACCTTC. Protein product: CASSVESTPTNYGYTF.